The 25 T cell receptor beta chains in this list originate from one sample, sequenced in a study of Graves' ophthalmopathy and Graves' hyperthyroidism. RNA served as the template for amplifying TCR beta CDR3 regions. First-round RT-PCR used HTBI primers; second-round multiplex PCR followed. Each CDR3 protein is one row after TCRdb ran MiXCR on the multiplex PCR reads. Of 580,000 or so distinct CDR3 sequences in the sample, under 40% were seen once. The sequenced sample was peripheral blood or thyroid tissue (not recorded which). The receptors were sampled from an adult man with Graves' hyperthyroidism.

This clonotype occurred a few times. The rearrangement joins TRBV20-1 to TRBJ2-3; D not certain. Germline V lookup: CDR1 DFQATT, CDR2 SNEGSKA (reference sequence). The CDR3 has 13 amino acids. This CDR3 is CSLTQISTDTQYF. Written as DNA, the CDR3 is TGCAGCTTAACTCAGATTAGCACAGATACGCAGTATTTT.

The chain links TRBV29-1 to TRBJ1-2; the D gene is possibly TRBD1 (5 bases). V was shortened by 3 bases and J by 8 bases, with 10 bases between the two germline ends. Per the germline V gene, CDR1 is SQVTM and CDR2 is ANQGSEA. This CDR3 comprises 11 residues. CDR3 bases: TGCAGCGTTGACCCCACAGGAGGCTACACCTTC. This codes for CSVDPTGGYTF.

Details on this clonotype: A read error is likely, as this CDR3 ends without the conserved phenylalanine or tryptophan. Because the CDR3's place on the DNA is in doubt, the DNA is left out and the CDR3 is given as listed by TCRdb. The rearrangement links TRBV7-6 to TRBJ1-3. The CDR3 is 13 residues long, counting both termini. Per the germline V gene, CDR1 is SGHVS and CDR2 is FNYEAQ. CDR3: CASSSLVAGPMVT.

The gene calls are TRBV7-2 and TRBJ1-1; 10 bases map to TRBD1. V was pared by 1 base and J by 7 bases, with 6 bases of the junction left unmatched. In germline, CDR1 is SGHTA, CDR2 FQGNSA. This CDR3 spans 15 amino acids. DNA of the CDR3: TGTGCCAGCAGCTTAGGGACAGGGGGGTACAATGAAGCTTTCTTT. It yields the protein CASSLGTGGYNEAFF.

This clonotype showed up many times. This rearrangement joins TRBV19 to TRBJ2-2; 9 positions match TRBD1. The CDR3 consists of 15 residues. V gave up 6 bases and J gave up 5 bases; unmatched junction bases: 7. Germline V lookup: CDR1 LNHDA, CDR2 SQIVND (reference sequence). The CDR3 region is CASRQGQGRTGELFF. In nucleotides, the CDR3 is TGTGCCAGTAGACAGGGACAGGGAAGGACCGGGGAGCTGTTTTTT.

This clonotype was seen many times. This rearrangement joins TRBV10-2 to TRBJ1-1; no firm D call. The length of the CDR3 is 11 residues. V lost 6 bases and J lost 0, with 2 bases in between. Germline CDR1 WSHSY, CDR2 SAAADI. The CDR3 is CASRLNTEAFF. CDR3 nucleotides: TGCGCCAGCAGACTGAACACTGAAGCTTTCTTT.

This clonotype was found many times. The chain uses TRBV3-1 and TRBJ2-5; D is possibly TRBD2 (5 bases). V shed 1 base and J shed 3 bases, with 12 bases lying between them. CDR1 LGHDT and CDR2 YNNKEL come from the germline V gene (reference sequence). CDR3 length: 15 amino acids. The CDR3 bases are TGTGCCAGCAGCCAAGTCGAGGGTGTTGAAGAGACCCAGTACTTC. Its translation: CASSQVEGVEETQYF.

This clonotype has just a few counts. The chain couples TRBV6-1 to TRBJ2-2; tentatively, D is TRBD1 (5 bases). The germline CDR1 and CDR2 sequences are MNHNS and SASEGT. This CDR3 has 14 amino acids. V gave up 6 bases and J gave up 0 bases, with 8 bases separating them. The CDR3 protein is CASRTVANTGELFF. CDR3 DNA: TGTGCCAGCAGGACAGTAGCGAACACCGGGGAGCTGTTTTTT.

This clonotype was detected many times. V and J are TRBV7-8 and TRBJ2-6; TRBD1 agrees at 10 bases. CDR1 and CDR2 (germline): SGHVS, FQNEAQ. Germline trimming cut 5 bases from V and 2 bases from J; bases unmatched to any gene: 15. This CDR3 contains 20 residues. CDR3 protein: CASSVPIRDRGVPGANVLTF. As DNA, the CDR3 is TGTGCCAGCAGCGTCCCCATCCGGGACAGGGGTGTTCCTGGGGCCAACGTCCTGACTTTC.

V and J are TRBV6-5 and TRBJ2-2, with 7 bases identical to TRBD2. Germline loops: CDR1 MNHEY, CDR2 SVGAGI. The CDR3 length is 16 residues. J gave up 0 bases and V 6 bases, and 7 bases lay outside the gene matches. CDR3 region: CASRAGLPPNTGELFF. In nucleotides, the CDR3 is TGTGCCAGCAGGGCGGGACTACCACCGAACACCGGGGAGCTGTTTTTT.

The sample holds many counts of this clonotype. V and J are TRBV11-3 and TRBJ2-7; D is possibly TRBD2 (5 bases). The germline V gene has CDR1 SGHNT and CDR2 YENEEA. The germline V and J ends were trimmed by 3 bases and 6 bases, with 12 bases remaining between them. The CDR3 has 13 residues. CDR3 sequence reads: CASSLRVLTEQYF. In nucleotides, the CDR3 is TGTGCCAGCAGCTTGCGGGTCCTCACCGAGCAGTACTTC.

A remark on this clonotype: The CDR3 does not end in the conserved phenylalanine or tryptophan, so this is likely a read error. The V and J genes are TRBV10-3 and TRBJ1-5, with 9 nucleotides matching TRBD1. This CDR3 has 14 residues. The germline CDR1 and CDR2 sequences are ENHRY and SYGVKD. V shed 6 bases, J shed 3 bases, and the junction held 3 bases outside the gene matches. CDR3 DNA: TGTGCCATCAGGGGGACAGGGTCCAATCAGCCCCAGCATTCT. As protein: CAIRGTGSNQPQHS.

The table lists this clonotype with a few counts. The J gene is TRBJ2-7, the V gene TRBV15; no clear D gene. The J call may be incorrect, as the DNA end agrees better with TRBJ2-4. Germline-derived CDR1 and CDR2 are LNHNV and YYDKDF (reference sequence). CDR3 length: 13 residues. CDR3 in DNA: TGTGCCACCGGGCCGCCAGCCAAAAACATTCAGTACTTC. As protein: CATGPPAKNIQYF.

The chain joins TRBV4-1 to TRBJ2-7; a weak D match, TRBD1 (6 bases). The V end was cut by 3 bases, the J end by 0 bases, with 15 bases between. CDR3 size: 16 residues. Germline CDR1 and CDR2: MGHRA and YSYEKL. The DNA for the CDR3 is TGCGCCAGCAGCCAGGGTCCTACAGGGAGCTCCTACGAGCAGTACTTC. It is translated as CASSQGPTGSSYEQYF.

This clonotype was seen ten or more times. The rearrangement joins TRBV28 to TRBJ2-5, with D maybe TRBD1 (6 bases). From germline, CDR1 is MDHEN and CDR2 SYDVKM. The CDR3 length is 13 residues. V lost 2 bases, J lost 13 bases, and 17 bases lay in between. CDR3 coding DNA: TGTGCCAGCAGTTTACTTTGGGACACCGATACGTACTTC. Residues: CASSLLWDTDTYF. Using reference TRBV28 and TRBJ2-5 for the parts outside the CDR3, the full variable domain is DVKVTQSSRYLVKRTGEKVFLECVQDMDHENMFWYRQDPGLGLRLIYFSYDVKMKEKGDIPEGYSVSREKKERFSLILESASTNQTSMYLCASSLLWDTDTYFGPGTRLLVL.

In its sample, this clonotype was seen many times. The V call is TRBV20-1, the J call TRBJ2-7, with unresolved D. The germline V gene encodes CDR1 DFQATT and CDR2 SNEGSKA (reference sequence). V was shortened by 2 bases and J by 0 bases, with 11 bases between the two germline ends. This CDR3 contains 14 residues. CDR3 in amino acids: CSARSDRSSYEQYF. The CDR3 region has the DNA TGCAGTGCTAGATCGGACCGTAGCTCCTACGAGCAGTACTTC.

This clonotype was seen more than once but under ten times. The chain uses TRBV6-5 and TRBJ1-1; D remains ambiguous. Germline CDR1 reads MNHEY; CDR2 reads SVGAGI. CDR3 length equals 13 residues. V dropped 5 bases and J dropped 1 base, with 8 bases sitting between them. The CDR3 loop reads CASSDGSNTEAFF. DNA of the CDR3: TGTGCCAGCAGTGACGGTTCGAACACTGAAGCTTTCTTT.

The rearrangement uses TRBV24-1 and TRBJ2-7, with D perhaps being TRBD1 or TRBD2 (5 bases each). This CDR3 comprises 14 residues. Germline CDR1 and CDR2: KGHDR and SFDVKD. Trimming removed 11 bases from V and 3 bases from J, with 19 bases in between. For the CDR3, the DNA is TGTGCCAGCAGCCGAGGGGCGACTGTCTACGAGCAGTACTTC. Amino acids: CASSRGATVYEQYF.

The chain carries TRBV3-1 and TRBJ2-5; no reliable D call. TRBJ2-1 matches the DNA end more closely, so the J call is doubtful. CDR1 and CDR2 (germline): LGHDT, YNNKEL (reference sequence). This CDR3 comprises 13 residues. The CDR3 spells CASSQDRRNEQFF. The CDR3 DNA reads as TGTGCCAGCAGCCAAGATCGGCGCAATGAGCAGTTCTTC.

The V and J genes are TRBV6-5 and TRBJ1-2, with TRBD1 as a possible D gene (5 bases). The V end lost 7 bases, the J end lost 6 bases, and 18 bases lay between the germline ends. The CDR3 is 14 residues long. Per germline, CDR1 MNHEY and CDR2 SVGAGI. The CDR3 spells CASTPTQGRHGYTF. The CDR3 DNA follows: TGTGCCAGCACCCCCACTCAGGGAAGGCATGGCTACACCTTC.

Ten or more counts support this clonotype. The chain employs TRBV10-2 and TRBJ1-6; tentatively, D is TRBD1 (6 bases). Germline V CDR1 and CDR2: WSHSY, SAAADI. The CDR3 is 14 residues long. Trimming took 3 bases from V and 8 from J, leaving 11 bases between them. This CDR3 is CASSESGGDSPLHF. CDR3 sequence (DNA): TGCGCCAGCAGTGAATCTGGGGGCGATTCACCCCTCCACTTT.

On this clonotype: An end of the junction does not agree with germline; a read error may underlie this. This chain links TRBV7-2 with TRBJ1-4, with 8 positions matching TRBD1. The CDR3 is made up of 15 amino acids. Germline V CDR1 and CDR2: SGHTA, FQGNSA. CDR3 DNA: TGTGCCGGCAGCGACGGACAGGGCCAGAATGAAAAACTGTTTTTT. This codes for CAGSDGQGQNEKLFF.

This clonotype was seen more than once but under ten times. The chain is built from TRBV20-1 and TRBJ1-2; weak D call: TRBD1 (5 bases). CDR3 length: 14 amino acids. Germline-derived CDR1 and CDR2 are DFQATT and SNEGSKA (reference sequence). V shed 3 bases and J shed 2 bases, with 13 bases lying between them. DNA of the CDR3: TGCAGTGCTAGCCACCGGGACGCAAACTATGGCTACACCTTC. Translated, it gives CSASHRDANYGYTF.

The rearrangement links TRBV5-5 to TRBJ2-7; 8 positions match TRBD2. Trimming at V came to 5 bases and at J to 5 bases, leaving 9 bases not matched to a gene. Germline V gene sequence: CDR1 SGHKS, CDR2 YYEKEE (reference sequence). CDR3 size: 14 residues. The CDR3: CASREWGTRDEQYF. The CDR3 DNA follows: TGTGCCAGCAGGGAGTGGGGGACTAGAGACGAGCAGTACTTC.

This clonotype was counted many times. This CDR3 is CASSEGIYNSPLHF. CDR3 nucleotides: TGCGCCAGCAGCGAAGGGATCTATAATTCACCCCTCCACTTT. The genes are TRBV4-1 and TRBJ1-6, with unresolved D. V lost 5 bases and J 3 bases, leaving 8 bases between the germline ends. This CDR3 is 14 amino acids long. Germline V lookup: CDR1 MGHRA, CDR2 YSYEKL.